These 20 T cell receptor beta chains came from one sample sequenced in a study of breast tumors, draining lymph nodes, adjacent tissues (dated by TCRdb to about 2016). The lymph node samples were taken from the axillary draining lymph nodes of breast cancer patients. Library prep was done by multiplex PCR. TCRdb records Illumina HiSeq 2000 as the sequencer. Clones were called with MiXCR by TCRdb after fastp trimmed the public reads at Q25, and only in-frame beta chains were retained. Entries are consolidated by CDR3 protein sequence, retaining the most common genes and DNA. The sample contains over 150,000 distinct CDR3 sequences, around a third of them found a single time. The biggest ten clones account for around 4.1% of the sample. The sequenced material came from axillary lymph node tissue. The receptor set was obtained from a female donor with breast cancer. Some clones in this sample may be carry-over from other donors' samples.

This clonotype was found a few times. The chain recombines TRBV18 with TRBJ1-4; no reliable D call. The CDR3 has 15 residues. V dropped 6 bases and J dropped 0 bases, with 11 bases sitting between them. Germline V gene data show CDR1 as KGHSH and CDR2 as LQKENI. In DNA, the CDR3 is TGTGCCAGCTCCCCCGACGGGGCAACTAATGAAAAACTGTTTTTT. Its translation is CASSPDGATNEKLFF.

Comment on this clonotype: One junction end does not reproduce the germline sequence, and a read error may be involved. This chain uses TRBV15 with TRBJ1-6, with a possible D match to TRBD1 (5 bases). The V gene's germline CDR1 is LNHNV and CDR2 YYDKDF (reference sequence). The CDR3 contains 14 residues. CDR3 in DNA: TGTGCCAGCAGCAGAGGGGAGTTCGATTCACCCCTCCACTTT. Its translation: CASSRGEFDSPLHF.

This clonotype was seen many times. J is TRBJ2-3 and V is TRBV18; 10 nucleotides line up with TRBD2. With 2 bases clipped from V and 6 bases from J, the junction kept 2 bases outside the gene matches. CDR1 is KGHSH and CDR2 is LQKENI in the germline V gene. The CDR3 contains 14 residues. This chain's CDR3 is CASSPGAGGDTQYF. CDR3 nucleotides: TGTGCCAGCTCACCAGGAGCGGGAGGGGATACGCAGTATTTT.

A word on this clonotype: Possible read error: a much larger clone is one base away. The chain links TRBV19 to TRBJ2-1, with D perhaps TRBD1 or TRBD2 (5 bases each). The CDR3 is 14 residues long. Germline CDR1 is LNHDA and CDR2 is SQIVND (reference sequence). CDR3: CASSETSGTREQLF. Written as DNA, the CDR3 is TGTGCCAGTAGCGAAACGTCAGGGACCAGGGAGCAGCTCTTC.

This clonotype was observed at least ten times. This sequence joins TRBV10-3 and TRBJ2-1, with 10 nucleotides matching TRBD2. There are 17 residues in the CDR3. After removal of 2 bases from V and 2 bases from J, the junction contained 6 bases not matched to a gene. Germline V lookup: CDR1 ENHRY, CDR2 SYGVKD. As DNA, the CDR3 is TGTGCCATCAGTGAGCTAAGCGGGAGGGTCACCTACAATGAGCAGTTCTTC. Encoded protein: CAISELSGRVTYNEQFF.

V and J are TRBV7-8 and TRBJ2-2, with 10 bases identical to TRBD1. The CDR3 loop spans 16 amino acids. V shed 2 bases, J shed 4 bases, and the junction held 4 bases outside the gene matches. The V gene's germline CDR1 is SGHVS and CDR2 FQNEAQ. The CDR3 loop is CASSLRQGALTGELFF. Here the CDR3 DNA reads TGTGCCAGCAGCTTAAGACAGGGGGCGCTCACCGGGGAGCTGTTTTTT. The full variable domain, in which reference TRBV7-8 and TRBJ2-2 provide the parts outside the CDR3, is GAGVSQSPRYKVAKRGQDVALRCDPISGHVSLFWYQQALGQGPEFLTYFQNEAQLDKSGLPSDRFFAERPEGSVSTLKIQRTQQEDSAVYLCASSLRQGALTGELFFGEGSRLTVL.

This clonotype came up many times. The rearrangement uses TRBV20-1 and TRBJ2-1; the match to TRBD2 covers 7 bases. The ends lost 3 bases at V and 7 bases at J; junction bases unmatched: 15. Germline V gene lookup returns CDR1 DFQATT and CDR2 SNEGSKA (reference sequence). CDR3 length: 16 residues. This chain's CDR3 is CSASLASGKKWNEQFF. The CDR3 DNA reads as TGCAGTGCTAGCTTGGCTAGCGGCAAGAAGTGGAATGAGCAGTTCTTC.

The CDR3 region is CASSLQGDGYTF. CDR3 DNA: TGCGCCAGCAGCTTGCAGGGCGATGGCTACACCTTC. The genes are TRBV5-1 and TRBJ1-2; a weak D match, TRBD1 (5 bases). V dropped 1 base and J dropped 6 bases, with 7 bases sitting between them. Germline values: CDR1 SGHRS, CDR2 YFSETQ. The CDR3 sequence is 12 residues long. Full variable domain (missing parts from reference TRBV5-1 and TRBJ1-2): KAGVTQTPRYLIKTRGQQVTLSCSPISGHRSVSWYQQTPGQGLQFLFEYFSETQRNKGNFPGRFSGRQFSNSRSEMNVSTLELGDSALYLCASSLQGDGYTFGSGTRLTVV.

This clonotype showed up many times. CDR3 sequence reads: CASSTSGQGQETQYF. Here the CDR3 DNA reads TGTGCCAGTAGCACCTCGGGACAGGGTCAAGAGACCCAGTACTTC. This chain connects TRBV19 to TRBJ2-5; 9 bases map to TRBD1. Germline V gene data show CDR1 as LNHDA and CDR2 as SQIVND (reference sequence). CDR3 length equals 15 residues. The ends lost 6 bases at V and 2 bases at J; junction bases unmatched: 7.

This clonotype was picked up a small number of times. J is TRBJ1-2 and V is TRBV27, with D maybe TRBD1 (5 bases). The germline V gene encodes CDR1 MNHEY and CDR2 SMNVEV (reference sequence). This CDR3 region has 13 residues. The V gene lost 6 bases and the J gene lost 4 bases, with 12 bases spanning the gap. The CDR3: CASRPTATYGYTF. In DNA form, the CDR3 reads TGTGCCAGCAGGCCGACAGCGACCTATGGCTACACCTTC.

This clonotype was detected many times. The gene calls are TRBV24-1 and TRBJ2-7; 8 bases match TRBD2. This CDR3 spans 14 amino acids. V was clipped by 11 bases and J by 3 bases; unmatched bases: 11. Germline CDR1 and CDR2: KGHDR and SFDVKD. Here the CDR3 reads CAIPGSGGRYEQYF. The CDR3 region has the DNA TGTGCCATCCCCGGGAGCGGGGGACGCTACGAGCAGTACTTC.

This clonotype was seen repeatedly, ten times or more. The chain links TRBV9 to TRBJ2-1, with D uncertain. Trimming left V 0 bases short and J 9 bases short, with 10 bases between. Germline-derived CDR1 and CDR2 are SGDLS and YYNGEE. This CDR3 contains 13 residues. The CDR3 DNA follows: TGTGCCAGCAGCGTAGAGGTCTGGGGTGAGCAGTTCTTC. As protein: CASSVEVWGEQFF.

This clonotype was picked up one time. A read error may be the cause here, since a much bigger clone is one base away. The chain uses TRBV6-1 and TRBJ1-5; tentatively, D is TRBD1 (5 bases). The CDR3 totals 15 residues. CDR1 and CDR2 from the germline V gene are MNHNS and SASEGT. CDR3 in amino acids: CASSELGVGNQPRHF. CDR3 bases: TGTGCCAGCAGTGAATTAGGGGTGGGCAATCAGCCCCGGCATTTT.

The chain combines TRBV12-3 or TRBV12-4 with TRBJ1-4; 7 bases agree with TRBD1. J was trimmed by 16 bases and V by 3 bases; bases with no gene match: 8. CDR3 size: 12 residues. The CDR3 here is CASSLIQGEPFF. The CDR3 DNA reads TGTGCCAGCAGTTTGATCCAGGGGGAACCGTTTTTT.

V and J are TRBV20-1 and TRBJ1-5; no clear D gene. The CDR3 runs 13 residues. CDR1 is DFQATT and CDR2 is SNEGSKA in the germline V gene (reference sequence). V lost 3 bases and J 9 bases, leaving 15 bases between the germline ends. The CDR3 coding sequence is TGCAGTGCTAGTTGCCGGGTTATAGCGCCCCAGCATTTT. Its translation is CSASCRVIAPQHF.

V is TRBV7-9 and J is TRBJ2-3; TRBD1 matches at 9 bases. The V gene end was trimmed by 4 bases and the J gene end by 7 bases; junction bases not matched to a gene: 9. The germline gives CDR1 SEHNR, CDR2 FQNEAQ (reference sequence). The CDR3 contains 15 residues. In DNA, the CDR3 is TGTGCCAGCAGCTCCCTGGACAGGGGTAGGCATACGCAGTATTTT. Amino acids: CASSSLDRGRHTQYF.

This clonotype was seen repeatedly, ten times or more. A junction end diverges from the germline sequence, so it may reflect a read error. CDR3 sequence (DNA): TGTGCCAGTAGCATAGATGGAACAGGGGTAAACTATGGCTACACCTTC. It translates to CASSIDGTGVNYGYTF. The chain combines TRBV19 with TRBJ1-2; 7 bases fit TRBD1. The CDR3 totals 16 residues. Germline CDR1 reads LNHDA; CDR2 reads SQIVND (reference sequence). Full variable domain (outside the CDR3, taken from reference TRBV19 and TRBJ1-2): DGGITQSPKYLFRKEGQNVTLSCEQNLNHDAMYWYRQDPGQGLRLIYYSQIVNDFQKGDIAEGYSVSREKKESFPLTVTSAQKNPTAFYLCASSIDGTGVNYGYTFGSGTRLTVV.

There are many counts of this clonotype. The CDR3 loop is CASSGGTQWSNEKLFF. The CDR3 nucleotides are TGTGCCAGCAGCGGAGGTACACAGTGGTCTAATGAAAAACTGTTTTTT. This rearrangement joins TRBV9 to TRBJ1-4; D remains unclear. The CDR3 totals 16 residues. CDR1 and CDR2 from the germline V gene are SGDLS and YYNGEE. With 3 bases removed from V and 3 bases from J, the gap between germline ends came to 15 bases.

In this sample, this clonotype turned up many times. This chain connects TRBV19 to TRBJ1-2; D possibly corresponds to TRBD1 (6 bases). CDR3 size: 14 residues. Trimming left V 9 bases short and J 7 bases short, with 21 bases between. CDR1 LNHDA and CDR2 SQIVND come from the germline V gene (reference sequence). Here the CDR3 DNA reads TGTGCCAGCAGAAAGACACAGGGCAGGGCTGGCTACACCTTC. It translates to CASRKTQGRAGYTF. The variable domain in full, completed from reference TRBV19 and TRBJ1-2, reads DGGITQSPKYLFRKEGQNVTLSCEQNLNHDAMYWYRQDPGQGLRLIYYSQIVNDFQKGDIAEGYSVSREKKESFPLTVTSAQKNPTAFYLCASRKTQGRAGYTFGSGTRLTVV.

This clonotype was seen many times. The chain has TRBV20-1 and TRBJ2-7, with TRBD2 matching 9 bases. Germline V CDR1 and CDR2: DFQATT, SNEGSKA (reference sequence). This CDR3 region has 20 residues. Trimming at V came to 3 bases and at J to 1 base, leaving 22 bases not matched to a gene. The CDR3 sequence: CSASAYPSAGGYIRSYEQYF. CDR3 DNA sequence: TGCAGTGCTAGTGCCTACCCCTCAGCGGGGGGATACATAAGATCCTACGAGCAGTACTTC.